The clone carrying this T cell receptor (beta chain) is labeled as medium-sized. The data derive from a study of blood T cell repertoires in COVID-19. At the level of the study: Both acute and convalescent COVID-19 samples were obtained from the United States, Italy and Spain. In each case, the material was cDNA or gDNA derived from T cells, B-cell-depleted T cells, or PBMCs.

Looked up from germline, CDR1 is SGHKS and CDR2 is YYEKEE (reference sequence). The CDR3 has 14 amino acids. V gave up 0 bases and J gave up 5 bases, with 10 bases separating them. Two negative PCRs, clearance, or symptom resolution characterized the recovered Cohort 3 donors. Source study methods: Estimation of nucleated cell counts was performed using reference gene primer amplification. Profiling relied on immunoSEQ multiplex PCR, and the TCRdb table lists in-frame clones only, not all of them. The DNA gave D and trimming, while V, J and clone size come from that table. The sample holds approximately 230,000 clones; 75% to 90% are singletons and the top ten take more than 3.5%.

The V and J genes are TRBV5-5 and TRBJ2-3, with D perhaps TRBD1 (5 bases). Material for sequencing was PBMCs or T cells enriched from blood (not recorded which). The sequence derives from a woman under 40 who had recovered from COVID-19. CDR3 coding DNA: TGTGCCAGCAGCTTGGGGGGTCAGGGAGATACGCAGTATTTT. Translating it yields CASSLGGQGDTQYF.